The 30 T cell receptor beta chains presented below share a single source sample, sequenced in a study of T cell responses to AZD1222 COVID-19 vaccine. The protocol was immunoSEQ multiplex PCR, while the TCRdb copy is restricted to in-frame clones and leaves out a portion. The table lists fewer than 300,000 clones, 85% to 95% of them singletons, with around 0.58% in the top ten. The starting material was peripheral blood, obtained on day 0 of AZD1222 vaccination. These receptors originate from an adult in good health.

This clone was picked up one time. The chain uses TRBV2 and TRBJ1-3; no reliable D call. Per germline, CDR1 SNHLY and CDR2 FYNNEI. Trimming pared 6 bases from V and 2 bases from J, leaving 11 bases between. The CDR3 consists of 14 residues. CDR3: CASSSSRTGNTIYF. The CDR3 DNA follows: TGTGCCAGCAGCTCTTCCAGGACTGGAAACACCATATATTTT.

The chain carries TRBV9 and TRBJ1-2, with TRBD1 as a possible D gene (5 bases). Trimming shortened V by 3 bases and J by 0 bases, and 15 bases separated the two germline ends. Looked up from germline, CDR1 is SGDLS and CDR2 is YYNGEE. This CDR3 contains 16 residues. The CDR3 bases are TGTGCCAGCAGCGGATACCGGGACCGCACTAACTATGGCTACACCTTC. This translates into CASSGYRDRTNYGYTF.

This chain connects TRBV5-4 to TRBJ1-1, with D possibly matching TRBD1 (5 bases). V was cut by 4 bases and J by 0 bases, with 19 bases left in between. The CDR3 has 17 amino acids. Germline lookup yields CDR1 SGHNT and CDR2 YYREEE (reference sequence). In DNA, the CDR3 is TGTGCCAGCAGCACATTCTACCTCGGGGGGATGAACACTGAAGCTTTCTTT. It specifies CASSTFYLGGMNTEAFF.

This chain uses TRBV9 with TRBJ2-2, with TRBD1 matching over 7 bases. Germline V gene sequence: CDR1 SGDLS, CDR2 YYNGEE. The CDR3 sequence is 14 residues long. The V and J ends lost 5 bases and 3 bases, in that order; junction bases with no gene match: 4. CDR3 in amino acids: CASRPTGDTGELFF. In DNA form, the CDR3 reads TGTGCCAGCAGGCCTACAGGGGACACCGGGGAGCTGTTTTTT. The full variable domain, in which reference TRBV9 and TRBJ2-2 provide the parts outside the CDR3, is DSGVTQTPKHLITATGQRVTLRCSPRSGDLSVYWYQQSLDQGLQFLIQYYNGEERAKGNILERFSAQQFPDLHSELNLSSLELGDSALYFCASRPTGDTGELFFGEGSRLTVL.

To note about this clone: The sample has other DNA sequences that encode this CDR3 too. The chain is built from TRBV28 and TRBJ1-6; D remains ambiguous. Germline assignment: CDR1 MDHEN and CDR2 SYDVKM. Trimming left V 6 bases short and J 7 bases short, with 4 bases between. The CDR3 loop spans 11 amino acids. CDR3 protein: CASSLNSPLHF. CDR3 bases: TGTGCCAGCAGCTTAAATTCACCCCTCCACTTT.

The V and J genes are TRBV24-1 and TRBJ2-1; possible D gene TRBD2, 5 bases. This CDR3 has 12 amino acids. Trimming cost V 5 bases and J 9 bases, with 10 bases left between them. Germline V CDR1 and CDR2: KGHDR, SFDVKD. DNA of the CDR3: TGTGCCACCAGTGTGCCTCGGGGTGAGCAGTTCTTC. This translates into CATSVPRGEQFF.

The V call is TRBV28, the J call TRBJ2-7; tentatively, D is TRBD1 or TRBD2 (5 bases each). The germline V gene encodes CDR1 MDHEN and CDR2 SYDVKM. V shed 6 bases and J shed 2 bases, with 14 bases lying between them. The length of the CDR3 is 14 residues. The CDR3, as DNA: TGTGCCAGCAGGGCCAGGGAAGCGGCCTACGAGCAGTACTTC. The encoded protein is CASRAREAAYEQYF.

The chain carries TRBV5-1 and TRBJ1-3; possibly TRBD1 for D (5 bases). The V gene lost 0 bases and the J gene lost 1 base, with 8 bases spanning the gap. The CDR3 totals 15 residues. In germline, CDR1 is SGHRS, CDR2 YFSETQ. This CDR3 is CASSLVPGSGNTIYF. Written as DNA, the CDR3 is TGCGCCAGCAGCTTGGTCCCAGGGTCTGGAAACACCATATATTTT.

The chain links TRBV9 to TRBJ2-7; 9 bases fit TRBD2. CDR1 and CDR2 (germline): SGDLS, YYNGEE. V was clipped by 3 bases and J by 2 bases; unmatched bases: 6. The CDR3 is made up of 15 amino acids. The CDR3 bases are TGTGCCAGCAGCGCGGGACTAGCCGCTACCTACGAGCAGTACTTC. Translating gives CASSAGLAATYEQYF.

The chain links TRBV18 to TRBJ1-6; D is unresolved. Germline CDR1 KGHSH, CDR2 LQKENI. The V gene lost 0 bases and the J gene lost 3 bases, with 9 bases spanning the gap. The CDR3 sequence is 16 residues long. This CDR3 reads CASSPPNRLYNSPLHF. The CDR3 DNA sequence: TGTGCCAGCTCACCACCGAACCGGCTCTATAATTCACCCCTCCACTTT. The full variable domain, completed using reference TRBV18 and TRBJ1-6, is NAGVMQNPRHLVRRRGQEARLRCSPMKGHSHVYWYRQLPEEGLKFMVYLQKENIIDESGMPKERFSAEFPKEGPSILRIQQVVRGDSAAYFCASSPPNRLYNSPLHFGNGTRLTVT.

The rearrangement uses TRBV3-1 (or the pseudogene TRBV3-2) and TRBJ2-6; the D gene is possibly TRBD1 (5 bases). This CDR3 contains 18 residues. In germline, CDR1 is LGHDT, CDR2 YNNKEL (reference sequence). The V end was cut by 4 bases, the J end by 2 bases, with 18 bases between. The CDR3 DNA is TGTGCCAGCAGCCTCGCCTTGGGCCACAGGCCTGGGGCCAACGTCCTGACTTTC. Translation gives CASSLALGHRPGANVLTF.

The chain links TRBV30 to TRBJ1-5; the match to TRBD1 covers 7 bases. Germline V gives CDR1 GTSNPN, CDR2 SVGIG (reference sequence). V trimming: 5 bases; J trimming: 4 bases; junction bases outside the gene matches: 11. The CDR3 loop spans 15 amino acids. In nucleotides, the CDR3 is TGTGCCTGGGGCGTTATGGGACAGCGTAATCAGCCCCAGCATTTT. Its protein is CAWGVMGQRNQPQHF.

In this sample, this clone turned up once. This chain joins TRBV7-3 and TRBJ1-1, with D possibly matching TRBD1 (5 bases). Germline CDR1 and CDR2: SGHTA and FQGTGA. CDR3 length: 16 residues. V was trimmed by 2 bases and J by 0 bases, leaving 13 bases between them. The CDR3 here is CASSLSGPFMNTEAFF. The CDR3 coding sequence is TGTGCCAGCAGCTTATCAGGGCCATTCATGAACACTGAAGCTTTCTTT.

This chain joins TRBV12-5 and TRBJ1-1, with D tentatively TRBD1 (6 bases). CDR1 and CDR2 from the germline V gene are LGHNT and FRNRAP. Trimming took off 6 bases at V and 0 bases at J, with 14 bases between the two ends. This CDR3 has 15 residues. As DNA, the CDR3 is TGTGCTAGTGGGGGACAACCGGGCATGAACACTGAAGCTTTCTTT. The encoded protein is CASGGQPGMNTEAFF. Supplemented by reference TRBV12-5 and TRBJ1-1, the full variable domain reads DARVTQTPRHKVTEMGQEVTMRCQPILGHNTVFWYRQTMMQGLELLAYFRNRAPLDDSGMPKDRFSAEMPDATLATLKIQPSEPRDSAVYFCASGGQPGMNTEAFFGQGTRLTVV.

The chain employs TRBV6-1 and TRBJ1-2; the match to TRBD1 covers 7 bases. Trimming cost V 5 bases and J 6 bases; bases outside gene matches: 6. The germline V gene has CDR1 MNHNS and CDR2 SASEGT. CDR3 length equals 13 residues. The CDR3 region has the DNA TGTGCCAGCAGTTTCCGACAGGGAAATGGCTACACCTTC. Its translation: CASSFRQGNGYTF.

This clone was observed a single time. V gene TRBV4-1 combines with J gene TRBJ2-1; TRBD2 matches 9 bases. CDR3 length equals 16 residues. Germline V gene lookup returns CDR1 MGHRA and CDR2 YSYEKL. V gave up 7 bases and J gave up 3 bases; unmatched junction bases: 10. The CDR3 loop is CASTRLAVRYYNEQFF. CDR3 coding DNA: TGCGCCAGCACAAGACTAGCGGTACGGTACTACAATGAGCAGTTCTTC.

The chain couples TRBV7-9 to TRBJ1-1; D might be TRBD1 (5 bases). The V and J ends lost 5 bases and 1 base respectively, with 14 bases between them. The CDR3 loop spans 15 amino acids. CDR1 SEHNR and CDR2 FQNEAQ come from the germline V gene (reference sequence). CDR3 sequence (DNA): TGTGCCAGCAGCCACCCCACCGGGGCGAACACTGAAGCTTTCTTT. Its translation is CASSHPTGANTEAFF.

CDR3 coding DNA: TGTGCCAGTCAGACAGGGGCCATGAACACTGAAGCTTTCTTT. It translates to CASQTGAMNTEAFF. The chain carries TRBV19 and TRBJ1-1; 8 bases are shared with TRBD1. Germline trimming cut 8 bases from V and 0 bases from J; bases unmatched to any gene: 5. The CDR3 contains 14 residues. Germline CDR1 is LNHDA and CDR2 is SQIVND (reference sequence).

The gene calls are TRBV7-2 and TRBJ1-5; 8 nucleotides line up with TRBD1. V was pared by 4 bases and J by 2 bases, with 1 base of the junction left unmatched. The CDR3 totals 14 residues. Looked up from germline, CDR1 is SGHTA and CDR2 is FQGNSA. As DNA, the CDR3 is TGTGCCAGCAGCTGGGGACAGGGCAATCAGCCCCAGCATTTT. This translates into CASSWGQGNQPQHF. The full variable domain, rest sourced from reference TRBV7-2 and TRBJ1-5, is GAGVSQSPSNKVTEKGKDVELRCDPISGHTALYWYRQSLGQGLEFLIYFQGNSAPDKSGLPSDRFSAERTGGSVSTLTIQRTQQEDSAVYLCASSWGQGNQPQHFGDGTRLSIL.

The chain joins TRBV29-1 to TRBJ1-1, with 9 bases aligning to TRBD1. The CDR3 runs 13 residues. CDR1 SQVTM and CDR2 ANQGSEA come from the germline V gene. The junction had 4 bases not matched to a gene; V was cut back by 8 bases and J by 0 bases. The DNA for the CDR3 is TGCAGCACCGGACAGGGGTTGAACACTGAAGCTTTCTTT. Residues: CSTGQGLNTEAFF.

In its sample, this clone was seen once. The chain joins TRBV4-2 to TRBJ2-6; D is unresolved. Germline loops: CDR1 LGHNA, CDR2 YNFKEQ. V lost 0 bases to trimming and J lost 1 base, with 4 bases between them. CDR3 length equals 15 residues. The CDR3 region has the DNA TGTGCCAGCAGCCAAGATCAATCTGGGGCCAACGTCCTGACTTTC. Translated: CASSQDQSGANVLTF.

The V gene is TRBV24-1, the J gene TRBJ2-1; 9 positions agree with TRBD2. Germline assignment: CDR1 KGHDR and CDR2 SFDVKD. J gave up 1 base and V 4 bases, and 13 bases lay outside the gene matches. The CDR3 runs 19 residues. The CDR3 nucleotides read TGTGCCACCAGTGACCCCGGAGCGGGAGGAACAGGGTCCTACAATGAGCAGTTCTTC. Amino acids: CATSDPGAGGTGSYNEQFF.

The chain couples TRBV28 to TRBJ1-5; maybe TRBD1 (5 bases). Looked up from germline, CDR1 is MDHEN and CDR2 is SYDVKM. The CDR3 runs 13 residues. The V end was cut by 1 base, the J end by 11 bases, with 12 bases between. The DNA for the CDR3 is TGTGCCAGCAGTTTATCAGACCGGGGGGCCCAGCATTTT. The encoded protein is CASSLSDRGAQHF.

The chain combines TRBV18 with TRBJ1-1; D possibly corresponds to TRBD1 (6 bases). This CDR3 is 15 amino acids long. Trimming cost V 2 bases and J 3 bases, with 13 bases left between them. Germline V gene lookup returns CDR1 KGHSH and CDR2 LQKENI. The CDR3 DNA reads as TGTGCCAGCTCACCAAGGGGGTCCTGGGACACTGAAGCTTTCTTT. Amino acid sequence: CASSPRGSWDTEAFF.

The chain carries TRBV2 and TRBJ2-3, with no clear D. In germline, CDR1 is SNHLY, CDR2 FYNNEI. The CDR3 runs to 11 residues. V gave up 3 bases and J gave up 3 bases, with 1 base separating them. The CDR3 sequence: CASSDTDTQYF. In DNA form, the CDR3 reads TGTGCCAGCAGTGATACAGATACGCAGTATTTT.

For this clone: The same CDR3 also results from other DNA sequences found in this sample. CDR3 sequence (DNA): TGCGCCAGCAGTTCCGGACGGGCAACTAATGAAAAACTGTTTTTT. Residues: CASSSGRATNEKLFF. V gene TRBV5-1 combines with J gene TRBJ1-4; no reliable D call. The CDR3 spans 15 residues. From germline, CDR1 is SGHRS and CDR2 YFSETQ. The V end lost 5 bases, the J end lost 0 bases, and 11 bases lay between the germline ends. The full variable domain, rest sourced from reference TRBV5-1 and TRBJ1-4, is KAGVTQTPRYLIKTRGQQVTLSCSPISGHRSVSWYQQTPGQGLQFLFEYFSETQRNKGNFPGRFSGRQFSNSRSEMNVSTLELGDSALYLCASSSGRATNEKLFFGSGTQLSVL.

The V call is TRBV2, the J call TRBJ1-5, with a tentative D call TRBD1 (5 bases). V lost 6 bases to trimming and J lost 9 bases, with 18 bases between them. The germline V gene encodes CDR1 SNHLY and CDR2 FYNNEI. CDR3 length equals 14 residues. In nucleotides, the CDR3 is TGTGCCAGCAGGAAGGGACCTCAAGCAGGGCCCCAGCATTTT. Translation: CASRKGPQAGPQHF.

V gene TRBV3-1 (or the pseudogene TRBV3-2) combines with J gene TRBJ1-6; TRBD1 might be the D (5 bases). The V and J ends lost 7 bases and 7 bases respectively, with 11 bases between them. From germline, CDR1 is LGHDT and CDR2 YNNKEL (reference sequence). The CDR3 is 13 amino acids. As DNA, the CDR3 is TGTGCCAGCAATTCCGGGGGGAATTCACCCCTCCACTTT. Protein: CASNSGGNSPLHF.

As to this clone: Other nucleotide sequences in the sample specify the same CDR3. The chain couples TRBV7-9 to TRBJ1-1; TRBD1 is a possible D gene (5 bases). Germline V CDR1 and CDR2: SEHNR, FQNEAQ (reference sequence). Trimming stripped 1 base from V and 0 bases from J, with 6 bases between. The CDR3 length is 14 residues. The CDR3 spells CASSLGTMNTEAFF. CDR3 in DNA: TGTGCCAGCAGCTTAGGGACAATGAACACTGAAGCTTTCTTT. The full variable domain, completed using reference TRBV7-9 and TRBJ1-1, is DTGVSQNPRHKITKRGQNVTFRCDPISEHNRLYWYRQTLGQGPEFLTYFQNEAQLEKSRLLSDRFSAERPKGSFSTLEIQRTEQGDSAMYLCASSLGTMNTEAFFGQGTRLTVV.

The chain recombines TRBV5-6 with TRBJ2-7; 14 bases line up with TRBD2. The length of the CDR3 is 17 residues. Germline V gene data show CDR1 as SGHDT and CDR2 as YYEEEE. With V trimmed by 0 bases and J by 2 bases, 4 bases remained unmatched. This CDR3 is CASSLAGTSGGPYEQYF. The DNA of the CDR3 is TGTGCCAGCAGCTTGGCTGGGACTAGCGGGGGACCCTACGAGCAGTACTTC.